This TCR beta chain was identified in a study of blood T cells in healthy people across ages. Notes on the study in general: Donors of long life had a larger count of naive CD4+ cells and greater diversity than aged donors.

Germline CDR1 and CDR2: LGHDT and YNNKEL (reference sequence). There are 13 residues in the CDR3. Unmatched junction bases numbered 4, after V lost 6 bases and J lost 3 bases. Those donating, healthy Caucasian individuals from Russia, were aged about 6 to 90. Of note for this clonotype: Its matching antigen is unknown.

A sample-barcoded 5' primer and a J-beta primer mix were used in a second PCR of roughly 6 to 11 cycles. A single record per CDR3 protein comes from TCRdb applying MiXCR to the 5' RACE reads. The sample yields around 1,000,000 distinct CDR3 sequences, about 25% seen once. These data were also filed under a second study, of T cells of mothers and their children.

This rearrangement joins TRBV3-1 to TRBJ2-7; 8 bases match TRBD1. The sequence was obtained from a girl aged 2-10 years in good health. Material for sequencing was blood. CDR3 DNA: TGTGCCAGCAGGGGGACAGGACGCTACGAGCAGTACTTC. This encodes CASRGTGRYEQYF.